A selection of T cell receptor beta chains follows, all from one sample in a study of Graves' ophthalmopathy and Graves' hyperthyroidism. TCRdb itself ran the multiplex PCR reads through MiXCR, one entry per CDR3 protein. The sample includes approximately 700,000 distinct CDR3 sequences, about 44% of them seen just once. What was sequenced was peripheral blood. The receptors stem from an adult man with Graves' ophthalmopathy. Each CDR3 is given with its conserved first and last residue. D genes are given only for firm matches. Clone size appears in some rows only: once, few, many, or a class for an expanded clone.

TGTGCCATCAGTTTGACTAGAGAGGGGACCAGGAGAGAGACCCAGTACTTC CAISLTREGTRRETQYF TRBV10-3 many NA 17 TRBJ2-5
TGTGCCAGCAGCTTCGCGCCTTTAAGCTCCTACGAGCAGTACTTC CASSFAPLSSYEQYF TRBV7-8 many NA 15 TRBJ2-7
TGTGCCACCAGCAGAGGCCCGTCTTATCAGCCCCAGCATTTT CATSRGPSYQPQHF TRBV15 many NA 14 TRBJ1-5
TGCGCCAGCAGCCCATGGGCTAGCGGGAGGTCTCAAGAGACCCAGTACTTC CASSPWASGRSQETQYF TRBV5-1 few TRBD2 17 TRBJ2-5
TGTGCCAGCAGCACCCCGGGACAGGGTTACGAGCAGTACTTC CASSTPGQGYEQYF TRBV13 NA TRBD1 14 TRBJ2-7
TGTGCCAGTAGTAGGCAGGGCGTGGATTCACCCCTCCACTTT CASSRQGVDSPLHF TRBV19 NA NA 14 TRBJ1-6
TGTGCCACCAGCAGAGATGCTATCCCCGGGACAGAAAACTATGGCTACACCTTC CATSRDAIPGTENYGYTF TRBV15 many TRBD1 18 TRBJ1-2
TGTGCCAGCAGCTCAAACCTACGAGTCGGGGACGAGCAGTACTTC CASSSNLRVGDEQYF TRBV7-9 few NA 15 TRBJ2-7
TGTGCCAGCAGTTACGGTACAGCCCTAGAGACCCAGTACTTC CASSYGTALETQYF TRBV6-5 NA NA 14 TRBJ2-5
TGTGCCAGCAGCTACCCCGGGGGGGAACAAGAGACCCAGTACTTC CASSYPGGEQETQYF TRBV7-9 NA TRBD2 15 TRBJ2-5
TGTGCCAGCGGGACTATCGGGGAGCTGTTTTTT CASGTIGELFF TRBV2 NA TRBD2 11 TRBJ2-2
TGTGCCAGCAGCCGACAGACAGGGGGCTTAGGCGAGCAGTACTTC CASSRQTGGLGEQYF TRBV7-8 few TRBD1 15 TRBJ2-7
TGTGCCACCAGCAGCCAGAATAGCAATCAGCCCCAGCATTTT CATSSQNSNQPQHF TRBV15 NA NA 14 TRBJ1-5
TGTGCCACCAGTGATACAAGGACAGGGGTTCAGACCCAGCATTTT CATSDTRTGVQTQHF TRBV24-1 few TRBD1 15 TRBJ1-5
TGCAGCGTTGAAGAGGGACAGCACTCTGGAAACACCATATATTTT CSVEEGQHSGNTIYF TRBV29-1 NA TRBD1 15 TRBJ1-3
TGCAGTGCCTGGACTAGCGGAGACTACGAGCAGTACTTC CSAWTSGDYEQYF TRBV20-1 many TRBD2 13 TRBJ2-7
TGTGCCAGCAGCCAAGAGAGGGAAAAACTGTTTTTT CASSQEREKLFF TRBV15 few NA 12 TRBJ1-4
TGTGCCATCAGCGAGGCGGGGGGGTTCGGCTACACCTTC CAISEAGGFGYTF TRBV10-3 once NA 13 TRBJ1-2
TGTGCCAGCAGTGAATACAATTCACCCCTCCACTTT CASSEYNSPLHF TRBV25-1 many NA 12 TRBJ1-6
TGTGCCAGCAGCCGCGGGACAGGGGCACAAGAGACCCAGTACTTC CASSRGTGAQETQYF TRBV7-9 NA TRBD1 15 TRBJ2-5
TGTGCCAGCAGCCTAGACCTCCCCGGGGAGCTGTTTTTT CASSLDLPGELFF TRBV7-9 NA NA 13 TRBJ2-2
TGTGCCAGCAGCGTTGAAGGCGGAAGGTATGGCTACACCTTC CASSVEGGRYGYTF TRBV6-2/TRBV6-3 NA NA 14 TRBJ1-2
TGTGCCAGCAGACTTGCCGGTGAAACCGGGGAGCTGTTTTTT CASRLAGETGELFF TRBV10-3 once NA 14 TRBJ2-2
TGTGCCAGCAGCTTATCGACTCTGAATGGAAACACCATATATTTT CASSLSTLNGNTIYF TRBV11-1 NA NA 15 TRBJ1-3
TGTGCCAGCAGTGCTAGAGCACAGGGCTATGGCTACACCTTC CASSARAQGYGYTF TRBV2 NA NA 14 TRBJ1-2
TGTGCCAGCAGCGTGGGCGGAAGTCAAAACGAGCAGTACTTC CASSVGGSQNEQYF TRBV9 NA NA 14 TRBJ2-7
TGCAGTGCTCGGACTAGCGGTTTCTCTGGGGCCAACGTCCTGACTTTC CSARTSGFSGANVLTF TRBV20-1 few TRBD2 16 TRBJ2-6
TGCAGTGCTAGGAACCAAGGGACTAGCGGGAGGGTCGACGAGCAGTACTTC CSARNQGTSGRVDEQYF TRBV20-1 NA TRBD2 17 TRBJ2-7
TGTGCCAGCAGCTTAGTCGGGGCAGCGGATGGCTACACCTTC CASSLVGAADGYTF TRBV7-9 many NA 14 TRBJ1-2
TGCGCCAGCAGCCAAGAGATCGGGGAGTACTATGGCTACACCTTC CASSQEIGEYYGYTF TRBV4-3 many NA 15 TRBJ1-2
TGCAGTGCTAGAGAGTGGGGGGCCAACGTCCTGACTTTC CSAREWGANVLTF TRBV20-1 NA NA 13 TRBJ2-6